These T cell receptor beta chains were read from a single sample in a study of OX40 agonist ivuxolimab in advanced cancers. The data were produced by immunoSEQ multiplex PCR, yet TCRdb's version contains in-frame clones alone and is incomplete. The data hold under 50,000 clones, with over 65% observed a single time. The source was CD4+ or CD8+ T cells sorted from blood, collected in a trial of the OX40 agonist ivuxolimab. These receptors all come from an adult with an advanced solid tumor such as melanoma, head and neck, liver or kidney cancer. CDR3s include the opening cysteine and the closing phenylalanine or tryptophan. D genes are given only for firm matches. Rows give clone size only sometimes, using once, few, many, or a class for an expanded clone.

NA TRBJ2-7 TRBV10-1 NA TGCGCCAGCAGTGATTCGGCAGGGTGGACCTACGAGCAGTACTTC CASSDSAGWTYEQYF
NA TRBJ1-4 TRBV6-1 NA TGTGCCAGCAGTGATTGGGGGGTCCCTAATGAAAAACTGTTTTTT CASSDWGVPNEKLFF
NA TRBJ1-1 TRBV5-1 NA TGCGCCAGCAGCCCCATGGGGAACACTGAAGCTTTCTTT CASSPMGNTEAFF
NA TRBJ2-1 TRBV11-3 NA TGTGCCAGCAGCTTACAGGGTCAAGGCTACAATGAGCAGTTCTTC CASSLQGQGYNEQFF
TRBD1 TRBJ1-1 TRBV11-2 NA TGTGCCAGCGCGGGACAGGTGAACACTGAAGCTTTCTTT CASAGQVNTEAFF
NA TRBJ2-7 TRBV30 NA TGTGCCTGGAGTGTACGGGGCAGGGTAAACGAGCAGTACTTC CAWSVRGRVNEQYF
NA TRBJ2-3 TRBV11-3 NA TGTGCCAGCAGCGATGGGAGCCCAACGCAGTATTTT CASSDGSPTQYF
NA TRBJ1-1 TRBV27 NA TGTGCCAGCAGTCCCAACGAAAACACTGAAGCTTTCTTT CASSPNENTEAFF
TRBD1 TRBJ1-2 TRBV5-1 once TGCGCCAGCAGCTTGCCGGTAACAGGGGGCGATGGCTACACCTTC CASSLPVTGGDGYTF
NA TRBJ2-7 TRBV18 few TGTGCCAGCTCACCACGAAATATCGGTAGGGACGAGCAGTACTTC CASSPRNIGRDEQYF